This entry features one T cell receptor beta chain sequence. Its cognate antigen has yet to be identified. It has no much larger one-base neighbor in the sample; base qualities were not kept. This entry is derived from a study of CD8 T cells in Susac syndrome (dated by TCRdb to the late 2010s). Some background on the complete study: Of the Susac syndrome patients who were sequenced, more than five had clinically active disease and eight or nine were in clinical remission. The study used repertoire sequencing to test whether antigen drove CD8+ T cell activation and differentiation in Susac syndrome. Susac syndrome patients were therapy-naive, on corticosteroids (some also receiving IVIg), or on IVIg alone at blood withdrawal.

The CDR3 holds 13 amino acids from the cysteine to the phenylalanine. The kept DNA is CDR3 alone, 39 bases in frame from the first base. CDR1 and CDR2 were assigned from the germline V gene as KGHSH and LQKENI. V loses 3 bases of germline sequence and J loses 5 bases, and the interval between the two ends is 8 bases. Peripheral blood CD8+ and CD4+ T cells from healthy donors, Susac syndrome patients and multiple sclerosis patients were profiled using high-throughput TCR beta sequencing. The Susac syndrome patients fulfilled recently defined diagnostic criteria for definite or probable disease. CD8+ TEMRA cells were enriched by FACS, while bulk CD8+ and CD4+ T cells were purified by magnetic negative isolation. Blood was collected in EDTA tubes and processed within 24 hours, with PBMCs isolated through density gradient centrifugation. PBMCs destined for TCR sequencing were cryopreserved in liquid nitrogen and later thawed in a 37 °C water bath. A purity of at least 90% was achieved for sorted or isolated CD4+, CD8+ and CD8+ TEMRA cells.

The paper as a whole reports these results and caveats: The number of individuals in the TCR sequencing and HLA analysis was acknowledged as relatively small. The CD4+ T cell repertoire of patients with Susac syndrome showed no detectable clonal expansion.

RNA was extracted using the RNeasy kit, and about 0.45 to 1 ug of the RNA was reverse transcribed with random hexamers. The immunoSEQ multiplex PCR assay, covering 54 Vbeta and 13 Jbeta segments, was used to amplify TCR beta CDR3 regions. To correct PCR amplification bias, a synthetic template baseline was used for both primer optimization and computational correction. The authors' pipeline ran thus. Only productive sequences were kept, with reads annotated to V, D and J genes according to IMGT and analyzed in immunoSEQ Analyzer. Clonality was calculated as one minus the Shannon entropy normalized by log2 of the number of productive unique sequences. For each patient and control, public and private clones were evaluated among the 100 most prevalent clones. Clones were defined as Susac-specific when absent from the healthy and MS cohorts, from fewer than 1,300 published viral clones and from other ImmuneACCESS disease sequences. TCRdb handled the public reads itself, with Q25 trimming in fastp and clone calling in MiXCR, and kept productive beta chains. Each entry merges the rows of one CDR3 protein and shows their most common DNA and genes. It is TCRdb's table, rather than the study itself, that gives the V and J calls and clone size. The sample table records roughly 140,000 distinct CDR3 sequences; 90% to 95% of these occur just once. Roughly 0.15% of the sample rests with the top ten.

Recombination joined TRBV18 with TRBJ1-5; the D gene remains uncertain. Sample: CD4+ T cells from PBMCs. The receptor's source is a human donor with Susac syndrome. The bases are TGTGCCAGCTCACCGCGAAAACATCAGCCCCAGCATTTT. This yields the protein CASSPRKHQPQHF.